The rows below give T cell receptor beta chains drawn from one sample of a study of spatial heterogeneity in lung cancer. TCRdb re-called the 5' RACE reads with MiXCR, one entry per CDR3 protein. The sample includes roughly 3,500 distinct CDR3 sequences, roughly 33% of them seen just once. The specimen comprised lung tumor tissue, sampled at surgery. The receptors here all came from a male donor with early-stage non-small cell lung cancer. Both conserved end residues are part of each CDR3. The D gene is left open where the match is weak. A clone size is listed for some rows: how often the clone was seen (once, few, many), or a class if it is expanded.

d_gene	abundance	v_gene	j_gene	CDR3aa	CDR3nt
NA	NA	TRBV12-3/TRBV12-4	TRBJ2-5	CASRGLETQYF	TGTGCCAGCAGGGGGCTAGAGACCCAGTACTTC
NA	NA	TRBV30	TRBJ2-5	CAWSVSDQETQYF	TGTGCCTGGAGTGTGTCAGACCAAGAGACCCAGTACTTC
NA	NA	TRBV10-3	TRBJ2-7	CAISAQGRNYEQYF	TGTGCCATCAGTGCCCAGGGACGGAACTACGAACAGTACTTC
TRBD2	NA	TRBV11-2	TRBJ2-7	CASSLVGTSVLSSYEQYF	TGTGCCAGCAGCTTAGTTGGGACTAGCGTTCTTAGCTCCTACGAGCAGTACTTC
NA	large	TRBV29-1	TRBJ2-7	CSVRVTYEQYF	TGCAGCGTTAGGGTTACTTACGAGCAGTACTTC
NA	few	TRBV6-5	TRBJ2-3	CASSSQLGGGTDTQYF	TGTGCCAGCAGTTCTCAGCTAGGGGGAGGCACAGATACGCAGTATTTT
TRBD2	few	TRBV7-8	TRBJ2-7	CASSSRRLAGSGEQYF	TGTGCCAGCAGCTCCCGGAGACTAGCGGGATCGGGCGAGCAGTACTTC
TRBD2	medium-sized	TRBV7-7	TRBJ2-5	CASSLEAGGSPYF	TGTGCTAGCAGCTTAGAGGCGGGAGGATCCCCTTACTTC
NA	NA	TRBV7-2	TRBJ2-2	CASSLGYGDGELFF	TGTGCCAGCAGCTTAGGTTACGGTGACGGGGAGCTGTTTTTT
NA	NA	TRBV25-1	TRBJ2-2	CASGGRLNTGELFF	TGTGCCAGCGGGGGGCGGTTGAACACCGGGGAGCTGTTTTTT
NA	NA	TRBV5-1	TRBJ2-3	CASSLAGVADTQYF	TGCGCCAGCAGCTTGGCCGGGGTGGCCGATACGCAGTATTTT
NA	NA	TRBV9	TRBJ2-1	CASSVSPASYNEQFF	TGTGCCAGCAGCGTAAGCCCAGCCTCCTACAATGAGCAGTTCTTC
NA	medium-sized	TRBV19	TRBJ1-5	CASSPPNYQPQHF	TGTGCCAGTAGTCCGCCAAACTATCAGCCCCAGCATTTT
TRBD1	NA	TRBV7-6	TRBJ2-3	CASSRAGGIGTDTQYF	TGTGCCAGCAGCCGCGCAGGGGGAATTGGCACAGATACGCAGTATTTT
NA	NA	TRBV5-1	TRBJ2-2	CASSSQLVPDTGELFF	TGCGCCAGCAGCTCTCAGTTAGTTCCGGACACCGGGGAGCTGTTTTTT